This T cell receptor beta chain is drawn from a study of CD8+CD57+ T cells in acquired aplastic anemia. Across the study: Sorting CD4+ and CD8+ cells gave DNA averaging around 3 ug. CD4+ cell libraries from healthy donors averaged approximately 9.8 million reads.

Study results and limitations: Over 25 CD8+ CDR3 sequences occurred in both the patients and the controls.

Genomic DNA, serving as template, underwent TCR beta VDJ and CDR3 profiling. TCRdb re-derived calls from the reads in MiXCR, one entry per CDR3 protein. The repertoire holds over 35,000 distinct CDR3 sequences, with about 70% as singletons. The CDR3 is 15 residues long. In germline, CDR1 is SGDLS, CDR2 YYNGEE. V lost 0 bases and J 3 bases, leaving 12 bases between the germline ends. This clonotype was recorded at least ten times. What it binds is unknown. This sequence was found in a human donor in good health, serving as a control. The chain carries TRBV9 and TRBJ1-2, with TRBD1 as a possible D gene (5 bases). Sequenced: sorted CD4+, CD8+, or CD8+CD57+ T cells (not recorded which) from PBMCs. The DNA for the CDR3 is TGTGCCAGCAGCGTAGCAGGGACCACAGACTATGGCTACACCTTC. Amino acids: CASSVAGTTDYGYTF.